A single sample gave rise to the 32 T cell receptor beta chains below, sequenced in a study of technical replicates of blood from a handful of donors. The method was immunoSEQ multiplex PCR; TCRdb's version includes in-frame clones alone and lacks a portion of them. The top ten clones hold less than 0.3% of a sample with tens of thousands of clones, about 94% of them seen once. Sequenced sample: T cells isolated from PBMCs. Receptors originate from a human donor in good health.

The chain recombines TRBV2 with TRBJ2-7; D is possibly TRBD2 (5 bases). The germline V gene has CDR1 SNHLY and CDR2 FYNNEI. This CDR3 contains 11 residues. Trimming left V 4 bases short and J 6 bases short, with 7 bases between. The CDR3 here is CASSVGSEQYF. CDR3 nucleotide sequence: TGTGCCAGCAGTGTGGGGAGCGAGCAGTACTTC.

The chain is built from TRBV19 and TRBJ1-5; TRBD1 aligns across 8 bases. Germline-derived CDR1 and CDR2 are LNHDA and SQIVND (reference sequence). CDR3 length: 15 amino acids. Germline trimming cut 4 bases from V and 0 bases from J; bases unmatched to any gene: 2. CDR3 sequence reads: CASSRTGYSNQPQHF. The CDR3, as DNA: TGTGCCAGTAGTAGGACAGGGTATAGCAATCAGCCCCAGCATTTT.

This clone has only a few counts. V gene TRBV19 combines with J gene TRBJ2-1; 8 nucleotides match TRBD2. This CDR3 contains 15 residues. V dropped 4 bases and J dropped 0; count of bases not matched to a gene: 2. Germline values: CDR1 LNHDA, CDR2 SQIVND (reference sequence). Written as DNA, the CDR3 is TGTGCCAGTAGTACACTAGCGGCCTCCTACAATGAGCAGTTCTTC. This sequence encodes CASSTLAASYNEQFF. Filled out from reference TRBV19 and TRBJ2-1, the complete variable domain reads DGGITQSPKYLFRKEGQNVTLSCEQNLNHDAMYWYRQDPGQGLRLIYYSQIVNDFQKGDIAEGYSVSREKKESFPLTVTSAQKNPTAFYLCASSTLAASYNEQFFGPGTRLTVL.

V and J are TRBV5-1 and TRBJ2-2; TRBD2 agrees at 7 bases. This CDR3 is 16 amino acids long. The V segment lost 3 bases and the J segment 6 bases; nucleotides outside the gene matches: 11. Germline V gives CDR1 SGHRS, CDR2 YFSETQ. The DNA of the CDR3 is TGCGCCAGCAGCTGGGGGGGGGAACCGGCGGCCGGGGAGCTGTTTTTT. It specifies CASSWGGEPAAGELFF.

The chain employs TRBV28 and TRBJ1-4, with TRBD1 matching 7 bases. Germline CDR1 is MDHEN and CDR2 is SYDVKM. The ends lost 4 bases at V and 12 bases at J; junction bases unmatched: 11. The CDR3 contains 14 residues. CDR3 loop: CASSSRPEGAELFF. CDR3 in DNA: TGTGCCAGCAGTTCCCGTCCGGAGGGGGCAGAACTGTTTTTT. Looking up the rest from reference TRBV28 and TRBJ1-4 gives the full variable domain: DVKVTQSSRYLVKRTGEKVFLECVQDMDHENMFWYRQDPGLGLRLIYFSYDVKMKEKGDIPEGYSVSREKKERFSLILESASTNQTSMYLCASSSRPEGAELFFGSGTQLSVL.

CDR3 in DNA: TGTGCCAGCAGCACCCGGGACAGGGGTGACGAGCAGTACTTC. This encodes CASSTRDRGDEQYF. V usage is TRBV11-3 and J usage is TRBJ2-7; the match to TRBD1 covers 10 bases. The CDR3 spans 14 residues. V dropped 5 bases and J dropped 5; count of bases not matched to a gene: 6. Germline V gives CDR1 SGHNT, CDR2 YENEEA.

The chain employs TRBV28 and TRBJ2-3; TRBD1 is a possible D gene (6 bases). In germline, CDR1 is MDHEN, CDR2 SYDVKM. Trimming took off 5 bases at V and 3 bases at J, with 9 bases between the two ends. This CDR3 contains 13 residues. This CDR3 reads CASSPQGTDTQYF. The CDR3 nucleotides read TGTGCCAGCAGTCCACAGGGAACAGATACGCAGTATTTT.

The V gene is TRBV4-2, the J gene TRBJ2-3, with 10 bases fitting TRBD2. J was trimmed by 2 bases and V by 3 bases; bases with no gene match: 11. This CDR3 is 18 amino acids long. CDR1 LGHNA and CDR2 YNFKEQ come from the germline V gene. CDR3 loop: CASSHRTGTSEDTDTQYF. CDR3 nucleotides: TGTGCCAGCAGCCACCGGACCGGGACTAGCGAGGACACAGATACGCAGTATTTT.

The V gene is TRBV18, the J gene TRBJ1-2; 7 nucleotides agree with TRBD1. The CDR3 is made up of 15 amino acids. Germline CDR1 is KGHSH and CDR2 is LQKENI. Trimming removed 5 bases from V and 4 bases from J; junction bases left unmatched: 10. CDR3 bases: TGTGCCAGCTCAGACAGGGTCTCAAGCTCCTATGGCTACACCTTC. It specifies CASSDRVSSSYGYTF.

This clone was found a few times. The V and J genes are TRBV7-9 and TRBJ1-1; the D gene is possibly TRBD1 (6 bases). V lost 2 bases and J lost 1, with 8 bases in between. Germline assignment: CDR1 SEHNR and CDR2 FQNEAQ (reference sequence). The CDR3 is 14 residues long. CDR3 in amino acids: CASSLRGANTEAFF. The CDR3 DNA reads as TGTGCCAGCAGCTTACGGGGGGCGAACACTGAAGCTTTCTTT. Full variable domain (outside the CDR3, taken from reference TRBV7-9 and TRBJ1-1): DTGVSQNPRHKITKRGQNVTFRCDPISEHNRLYWYRQTLGQGPEFLTYFQNEAQLEKSRLLSDRFSAERPKGSFSTLEIQRTEQGDSAMYLCASSLRGANTEAFFGQGTRLTVV.

The V call is TRBV5-4, the J call TRBJ2-7, with D uncertain. V was trimmed by 2 bases and J by 7 bases, leaving 7 bases between them. The CDR3 consists of 11 residues. Germline-derived CDR1 and CDR2 are SGHNT and YYREEE (reference sequence). The CDR3 nucleotides read TGTGCCAGCAGCTTCGGCAGGGAGCAGTACTTC. It yields the protein CASSFGREQYF.

V gene TRBV28 combines with J gene TRBJ2-7, with TRBD2 matching 11 bases. Germline V gene data show CDR1 as MDHEN and CDR2 as SYDVKM. This CDR3 is built from 16 residues. J was trimmed by 4 bases and V by 2 bases; bases with no gene match: 7. The CDR3 reads CASSLRVGTSGYEQYF. In DNA form, the CDR3 reads TGTGCCAGCAGTTTAAGGGTAGGGACTAGCGGTTACGAGCAGTACTTC.

The chain has TRBV30 and TRBJ1-1, with D maybe TRBD1 (6 bases). Per germline, CDR1 GTSNPN and CDR2 SVGIG (reference sequence). The CDR3 runs to 13 residues. Trimming shortened V by 5 bases and J by 3 bases, and 13 bases separated the two germline ends. The CDR3 sequence is CAWVTGKYTEAFF. The CDR3 nucleotides read TGTGCCTGGGTTACAGGGAAATACACTGAAGCTTTCTTT.

The V call is TRBV5-1, the J call TRBJ2-1; 7 bases align to TRBD2. J was trimmed by 9 bases and V by 0 bases; bases with no gene match: 12. This CDR3 region has 16 residues. Germline loops: CDR1 SGHRS, CDR2 YFSETQ. In nucleotides, the CDR3 is TGCGCCAGCAGCTTGGGGATTTATGCGGGAGCCCTTGAGCAGTTCTTC. It is translated as CASSLGIYAGALEQFF. Looking up the rest from reference TRBV5-1 and TRBJ2-1 gives the full variable domain: KAGVTQTPRYLIKTRGQQVTLSCSPISGHRSVSWYQQTPGQGLQFLFEYFSETQRNKGNFPGRFSGRQFSNSRSEMNVSTLELGDSALYLCASSLGIYAGALEQFFGPGTRLTVL.

V and J are TRBV7-9 and TRBJ2-7, with D perhaps matching TRBD1 (6 bases). V was pared by 6 bases and J by 4 bases, with 7 bases between. Germline V lookup: CDR1 SEHNR, CDR2 FQNEAQ (reference sequence). This CDR3 has 11 amino acids. CDR3 coding DNA: TGTGCCAGCAGAACAGGGTACGAGCAGTACTTC. It yields the protein CASRTGYEQYF. The whole variable domain, remainder taken from reference TRBV7-9 and TRBJ2-7, is DTGVSQNPRHKITKRGQNVTFRCDPISEHNRLYWYRQTLGQGPEFLTYFQNEAQLEKSRLLSDRFSAERPKGSFSTLEIQRTEQGDSAMYLCASRTGYEQYFGPGTRLTVT.

The V gene is TRBV7-3, the J gene TRBJ2-1, with unresolved D. The V and J ends lost 5 bases and 5 bases respectively, with 16 bases between them. The CDR3 contains 15 residues. In germline, CDR1 is SGHTA, CDR2 FQGTGA. The CDR3 reads CASSPRNSQNNEQFF. For the CDR3, the DNA is TGTGCCAGCAGCCCTCGAAACTCACAGAACAATGAGCAGTTCTTC. The full variable domain, in which reference TRBV7-3 and TRBJ2-1 provide the parts outside the CDR3, is GAGVSQTPSNKVTEKGKYVELRCDPISGHTALYWYRQSLGQGPEFLIYFQGTGAADDSGLPNDRFFAVRPEGSVSTLKIQRTERGDSAVYLCASSPRNSQNNEQFFGPGTRLTVL.

In its sample, this clone was seen once. The chain employs TRBV5-1 and TRBJ1-2, with a weak D call TRBD1 (6 bases). Germline V gene data show CDR1 as SGHRS and CDR2 as YFSETQ. With 4 bases removed from V and 4 bases from J, the gap between germline ends came to 20 bases. The CDR3 contains 16 residues. The CDR3 here is CASSLEPQGTIYGYTF. In nucleotides, the CDR3 is TGCGCCAGCAGCCTGGAACCACAGGGAACGATCTATGGCTACACCTTC. Full variable domain (rest looked up from reference TRBV5-1 and TRBJ1-2): KAGVTQTPRYLIKTRGQQVTLSCSPISGHRSVSWYQQTPGQGLQFLFEYFSETQRNKGNFPGRFSGRQFSNSRSEMNVSTLELGDSALYLCASSLEPQGTIYGYTFGSGTRLTVV.

The chain combines TRBV19 with TRBJ1-5; D might be TRBD1 (5 bases). The CDR3 is made up of 16 amino acids. Trimming removed 0 bases from V and 3 bases from J, with 12 bases in between. Germline V CDR1 and CDR2: LNHDA, SQIVND (reference sequence). CDR3 nucleotides: TGTGCCAGTAGTATAGATGTTCAGGGCCACAATCAGCCCCAGCATTTT. This encodes CASSIDVQGHNQPQHF. The variable domain in full, completed from reference TRBV19 and TRBJ1-5, reads DGGITQSPKYLFRKEGQNVTLSCEQNLNHDAMYWYRQDPGQGLRLIYYSQIVNDFQKGDIAEGYSVSREKKESFPLTVTSAQKNPTAFYLCASSIDVQGHNQPQHFGDGTRLSIL.

The V call is TRBV4-1, the J call TRBJ1-5; D remains unclear. Trimming cost V 1 base and J 1 base, with 5 bases left between them. Germline V gives CDR1 MGHRA, CDR2 YSYEKL. The CDR3 sequence is 14 residues long. CDR3 region: CASSQVYSNQPQHF. The CDR3 region has the DNA TGCGCCAGCAGCCAAGTCTACAGCAATCAGCCCCAGCATTTT.

CDR3 region: CASSELVAGGFYNEQFF. The CDR3 DNA is TGTGCCAGCAGTGAATTGGTAGCGGGAGGGTTCTACAATGAGCAGTTCTTC. This rearrangement joins TRBV6-1 to TRBJ2-1; the match to TRBD2 covers 11 bases. The V gene's germline CDR1 is MNHNS and CDR2 SASEGT. The CDR3 totals 17 residues. With 2 bases clipped from V and 3 bases from J, the junction kept 6 bases outside the gene matches.

The chain has TRBV14 and TRBJ1-3, with D uncertain. There are 15 residues in the CDR3. V was clipped by 1 base and J by 0 bases, with 7 bases between them. CDR1 is SGHDN, CDR2 FVKESK, per germline. The CDR3, as DNA: TGTGCCAGCAGCCAAGGTCGCAGCTCTGGAAACACCATATATTTT. The encoded protein is CASSQGRSSGNTIYF.

V gene TRBV7-3 combines with J gene TRBJ1-1, with D perhaps TRBD1 (5 bases). Germline V gene sequence: CDR1 SGHTA, CDR2 FQGTGA. The CDR3 runs 18 residues. V dropped 0 bases and J dropped 5 bases, with 22 bases sitting between them. The CDR3 sequence: CASSLTPPSPGFGTEAFF. The CDR3 DNA reads TGTGCCAGCAGCTTAACGCCTCCAAGCCCAGGGTTTGGGACTGAAGCTTTCTTT.

This sequence joins TRBV5-1 and TRBJ2-5, with D possibly matching TRBD2 (6 bases). Germline lookup yields CDR1 SGHRS and CDR2 YFSETQ. The germline V and J ends were trimmed by 4 bases and 5 bases, with 24 bases remaining between them. The CDR3 loop spans 17 amino acids. In nucleotides, the CDR3 is TGCGCCAGCAGCAGGTGGGGTAGCGGTCAGGAAGGGGAGACCCAGTACTTC. Protein sequence: CASSRWGSGQEGETQYF. The full variable domain, rest sourced from reference TRBV5-1 and TRBJ2-5, is KAGVTQTPRYLIKTRGQQVTLSCSPISGHRSVSWYQQTPGQGLQFLFEYFSETQRNKGNFPGRFSGRQFSNSRSEMNVSTLELGDSALYLCASSRWGSGQEGETQYFGPGTRLLVL.

The chain couples TRBV4-1 to TRBJ1-5; 7 bases are shared with TRBD1. The CDR3 length is 16 residues. In germline, CDR1 is MGHRA, CDR2 YSYEKL. The V gene end was trimmed by 1 base and the J gene end by 3 bases; junction bases not matched to a gene: 6. The CDR3 coding sequence is TGCGCCAGCAGCCAAGGAAGGGGACAGTCCAATCAGCCCCAGCATTTT. It encodes CASSQGRGQSNQPQHF.

The rearrangement joins TRBV30 to TRBJ2-2, with a possible D match to TRBD1 (6 bases). Germline CDR1 GTSNPN, CDR2 SVGIG (reference sequence). The CDR3 is 14 residues long. V lost 1 base, J lost 2 bases, and 8 bases lay in between. CDR3 protein: CAWSGQANTGELFF. The CDR3 DNA is TGTGCCTGGAGTGGACAGGCTAACACCGGGGAGCTGTTTTTT.

CDR3 in amino acids: CASSGGGAGGRYNEQFF. In nucleotides, the CDR3 is TGCGCCAGCAGTGGAGGGGGAGCGGGAGGGAGATACAATGAGCAGTTCTTC. J is TRBJ2-1 and V is TRBV10-2; TRBD2 matches 10 bases. Germline-derived CDR1 and CDR2 are WSHSY and SAAADI. V dropped 4 bases and J dropped 4; count of bases not matched to a gene: 10. This CDR3 is 17 amino acids long.

The V gene is TRBV5-1, the J gene TRBJ1-1; 8 nucleotides line up with TRBD1. The length of the CDR3 is 13 residues. The germline CDR1 and CDR2 sequences are SGHRS and YFSETQ. V shed 5 bases, J shed 10 bases, and the junction held 10 bases outside the gene matches. CDR3 in DNA: TGCGCCAGCAGTACCCGACAGGGGAGAGCAGCTTTCTTT. It translates to CASSTRQGRAAFF.

The CDR3 region has the DNA TGTGCCAGCAGTGCGACTAGCGGGGTCTCCTACGAGCAGTACTTC. Amino acid sequence: CASSATSGVSYEQYF. This chain joins TRBV28 and TRBJ2-7, with TRBD2 matching over 11 bases. V gave up 5 bases and J gave up 0 bases; unmatched junction bases: 3. CDR3 size: 15 residues. Per germline, CDR1 MDHEN and CDR2 SYDVKM.

V gene TRBV6-5 combines with J gene TRBJ2-7, with D unclear. V gave up 2 bases and J gave up 11 bases, with 19 bases separating them. From germline, CDR1 is MNHEY and CDR2 SVGAGI. The CDR3 covers 14 residues. The CDR3 loop reads CASSYRSSASEEYF. The CDR3 region has the DNA TGTGCCAGCAGTTACCGTTCATCGGCCTCAGAGGAGTACTTC.

V is TRBV10-2 and J is TRBJ1-6; D may be TRBD1 (5 bases). The V gene's germline CDR1 is WSHSY and CDR2 SAAADI. CDR3 length equals 16 residues. V lost 3 bases to trimming and J lost 2 bases, with 11 bases between them. CDR3 coding DNA: TGCGCCAGCAGTGATCGGGCGGGGGCCTATAATTCACCCCTCCACTTT. Its translation: CASSDRAGAYNSPLHF.

V is TRBV10-3 and J is TRBJ2-5; 9 nucleotides line up with TRBD1. The V segment lost 2 bases and the J segment 5 bases; nucleotides outside the gene matches: 12. The CDR3 spans 17 residues. Germline CDR1 ENHRY, CDR2 SYGVKD. CDR3 DNA: TGTGCCATCAGTGAGAACCACGGACAGGGGACCGTTGAGACCCAGTACTTC. This gives the protein CAISENHGQGTVETQYF.

This rearrangement joins TRBV23-1 to TRBJ2-6; D is unclear. TRBV23-1 is an open reading frame whose function is uncertain. CDR3 length: 17 residues. V lost 5 bases to trimming and J lost 0 bases, with 14 bases between them. CDR3 residues: CASSFQATSSGANVLTF. In DNA form, the CDR3 reads TGCGCCAGCAGTTTTCAGGCCACGAGCTCTGGGGCCAACGTCCTGACTTTC.